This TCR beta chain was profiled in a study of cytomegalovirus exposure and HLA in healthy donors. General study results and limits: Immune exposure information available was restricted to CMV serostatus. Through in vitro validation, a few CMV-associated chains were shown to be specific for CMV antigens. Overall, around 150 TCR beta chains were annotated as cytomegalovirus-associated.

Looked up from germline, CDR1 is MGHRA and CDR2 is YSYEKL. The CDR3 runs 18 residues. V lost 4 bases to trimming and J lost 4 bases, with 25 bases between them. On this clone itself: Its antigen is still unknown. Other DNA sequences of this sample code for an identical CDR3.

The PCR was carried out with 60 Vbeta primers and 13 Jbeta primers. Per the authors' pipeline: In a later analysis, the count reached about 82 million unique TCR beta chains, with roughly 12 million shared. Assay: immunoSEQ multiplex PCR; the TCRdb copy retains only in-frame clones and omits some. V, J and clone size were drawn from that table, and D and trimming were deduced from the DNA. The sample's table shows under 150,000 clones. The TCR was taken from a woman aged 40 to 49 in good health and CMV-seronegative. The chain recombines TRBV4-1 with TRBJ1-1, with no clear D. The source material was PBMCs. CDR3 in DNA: TGCGCCAGCAGCCTCCAAAAAGAAGTTCGGGTAGGTGGCACTGAAGCTTTCTTT. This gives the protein CASSLQKEVRVGGTEAFF.